The clone carrying this T cell receptor (beta chain) was detected a few times. Trimming at V came to 2 bases and at J to 1 base, leaving 6 bases not matched to a gene. The length of the CDR3 is 16 residues. CDR1 is LGHNT, CDR2 FRNRAP, per germline. This sample was taken from a study of cytomegalovirus exposure and HLA in healthy donors. It was with 60 Vbeta and 13 Jbeta primers that the PCR ran. The data were produced by immunoSEQ multiplex PCR, yet TCRdb's version contains in-frame clones alone and is incomplete. The sample yields about 100,000 clones, roughly 77% seen once. V and J are TRBV12-5 and TRBJ1-2, with TRBD1 identical over 8 bases. Input material: PBMCs. The origin of this receptor is a woman in her forties or fifties in good health and CMV-seropositive. The CDR3, as DNA: TGTGCTAGTGGTTTGTTCTTGGGACAGGTTAACTATGGCTACACCTTC. This encodes CASGLFLGQVNYGYTF.